This TCR beta chain comes out of a study of control samples from healthy donors and cancer patients. Sequencing was performed with immunoSEQ multiplex PCR; in TCRdb, only in-frame clones are kept and a portion is missing. This repertoire shows around 160,000 clones, approximately 93% found once; its top ten account for less than 6%. The V end was cut by 7 bases, the J end by 0 bases, with 18 bases between. Germline CDR1 reads MDHEN; CDR2 reads SYDVKM. This CDR3 contains 16 residues. The chain is built from TRBV28 and TRBJ1-1, with D possibly TRBD1 on 5 matching bases. The sequence derives from a young man in good health. Material for sequencing was blood. The CDR3 sequence is CASTIPSGGMNTEAFF. The CDR3 nucleotides are TGTGCCAGCACTATACCCTCGGGGGGGATGAACACTGAAGCTTTCTTT.